This T cell receptor beta chain is drawn from a study of T-cell memory formation after mild COVID-19. Looking at the study overall: TCR clusters were largely donor specific.

One entry per CDR3 protein results from TCRdb running MiXCR on the 5' RACE reads. The sample includes 80,000 to 90,000 distinct CDR3 sequences, 20% to 25% of them seen just once. Sample: PBMCs or a T cell subset sorted from them (not recorded which). The TCR sequence derives from a man aged 18 to 29 who had mild COVID-19 (a few samples of this study predate the infection). Cell type and time point are not known.

CDR3 in DNA: TGTGCCAGCAGCCGGGCCCCGGGGAATCAGCCCCAGCATTTT. It encodes CASSRAPGNQPQHF. This chain joins TRBV7-9 and TRBJ1-5; no clear D. Trimming left V 5 bases short and J 4 bases short, with 12 bases between. This CDR3 is 14 amino acids long. The germline gives CDR1 SEHNR, CDR2 FQNEAQ (reference sequence).